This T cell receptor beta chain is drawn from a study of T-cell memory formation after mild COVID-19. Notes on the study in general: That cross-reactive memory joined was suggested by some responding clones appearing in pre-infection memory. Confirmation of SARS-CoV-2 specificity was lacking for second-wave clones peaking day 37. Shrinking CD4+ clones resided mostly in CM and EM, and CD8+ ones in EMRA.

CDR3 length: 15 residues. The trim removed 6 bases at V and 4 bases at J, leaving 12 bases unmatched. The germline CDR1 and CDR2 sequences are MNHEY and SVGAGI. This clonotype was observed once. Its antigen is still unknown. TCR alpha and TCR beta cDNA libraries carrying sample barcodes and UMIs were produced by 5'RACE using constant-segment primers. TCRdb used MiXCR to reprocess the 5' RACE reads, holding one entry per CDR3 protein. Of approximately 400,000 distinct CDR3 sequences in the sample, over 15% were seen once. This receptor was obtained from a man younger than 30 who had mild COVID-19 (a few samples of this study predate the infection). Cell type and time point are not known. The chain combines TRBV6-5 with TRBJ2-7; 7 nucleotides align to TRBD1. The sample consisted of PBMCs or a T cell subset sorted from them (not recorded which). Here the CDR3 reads CASSHTNRGSYEQYF. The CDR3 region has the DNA TGTGCCAGCAGCCATACCAACAGGGGTTCATACGAGCAGTACTTC.